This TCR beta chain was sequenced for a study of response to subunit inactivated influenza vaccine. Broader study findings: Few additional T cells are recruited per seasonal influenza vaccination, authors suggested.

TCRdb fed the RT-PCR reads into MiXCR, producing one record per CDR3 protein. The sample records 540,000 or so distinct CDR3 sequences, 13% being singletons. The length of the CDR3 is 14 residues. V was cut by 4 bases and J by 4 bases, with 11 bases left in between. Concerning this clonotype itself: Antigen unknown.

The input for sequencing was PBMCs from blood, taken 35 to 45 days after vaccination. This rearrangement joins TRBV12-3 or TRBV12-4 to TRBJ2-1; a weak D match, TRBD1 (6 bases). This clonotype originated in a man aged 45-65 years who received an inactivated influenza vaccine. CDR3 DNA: TGTGCCAGCAGTTCGCGACAGGTATACAATGAGCAGTTCTTC. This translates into CASSSRQVYNEQFF.